The present entry profiles one TCR beta chain with its context. It lacks a known antigen. Per-base quality was not reported, and no clone a single base away is much larger than it. Evidence of autoimmunity was found in all CD3G-deficient patients, and more severe autoimmunity was observed in two of the patients. Patients ranged from 2 to 39 years of age at testing and had reduced naive and increased memory CD4+ and CD8+ T-cell proportions. CD4+ cells were FACS-sorted into CD25-high CD127-low regulatory T cells and CD25-low CD127-high conventional CD4+ T cells. The patient group comprised a handful of individuals with CD3G deficiency. Patient samples and clinical data were obtained from an international physician network spanning the United States, Europe and Asia. Peripheral blood mononuclear cells were isolated by Ficoll density separation. The multiplex PCR relied on 52 forward TRBV primers and 13 reverse TRBJ primers, and amplification bias was corrected through assay-based and computational methods. Rearranged TRB loci were amplified from genomic DNA by multiplex PCR within the immunoSEQ assay. TRB amplicons were sequenced using an Illumina HiSeq platform. From the authors' description of their analysis: Custom algorithms error-filtered the raw sequences and aligned the raw sequences to reference gene sequences, after which the immunoSEQ online tools were used for analysis. Productive and nonproductive TRB rearrangement frequencies were evaluated among both unique and total sequences. The likelihood of self-reactivity was estimated by examining two features, hydrophobicity and amino acid composition, of TRB CDR3 positions 6 and 7. Groups were compared by t tests, Mann-Whitney tests or two-way ANOVA performed in Prism software. This is the immuneACCESS table as TCRdb keeps it, with only in-frame sequences that have V and J called. A part of the clones is gone; compared with another copy, unresolved V genes explain less than half, and the rest is unexplained. V, J and clone size are those of that table, while D and trimming were read from the DNA. This sample holds over 3,500 clones; approximately 91% were observed only once. Together, the top ten hold around 2.5% of the sample.

The entry originates in a study of regulatory T cells (dated by TCRdb to the late 2010s). For context, the study as a whole: Between CD3G-deficient patients and healthy controls, the study compared T-cell receptor beta repertoires in sorted regulatory T cells, conventional CD4+ T cells and CD8+ T cells.

CDR1 and CDR2 were assigned from the germline V gene as MNHNS and SASEGT. Cut back by 0 bases and 6 bases, the V and J ends lie 21 bases apart. There are 18 amino acids in the CDR3, from cysteine to phenylalanine inclusive. Here the CDR3 DNA is all that survives: 54 bases in frame from base 1. Study-wide findings and limitations: Roughly tenfold fewer unique productive TRB reads were obtained from patient regulatory T-cell samples than from control samples. Patient repertoires showed restricted unique TRB V-J pairs and skewed V and J gene usage, most marked in regulatory T cells. The degree of regulatory T-cell repertoire restriction differed among patients and was greatest in the two patients with the most severe autoimmunity. Compared with both autologous conventional CD4+ cells and control regulatory T cells, regulatory T cells from CD3G-deficient patients had reduced Shannon diversity.

The V gene is TRBV6-1 and the J gene is TRBJ2-1; TRBD2 is a weak D gene call, 6 bases matching. This TCR came from a child aged 2-15 years with CD3G deficiency. The material sequenced was CD4+ Tregs sorted from blood. The DNA is as follows: TGTGCCAGCAGTGAAGCCCCCCTCCTAGCGAGATCGAGCAATGAGCAGTTCTTC. The translation is CASSEAPLLARSSNEQFF.